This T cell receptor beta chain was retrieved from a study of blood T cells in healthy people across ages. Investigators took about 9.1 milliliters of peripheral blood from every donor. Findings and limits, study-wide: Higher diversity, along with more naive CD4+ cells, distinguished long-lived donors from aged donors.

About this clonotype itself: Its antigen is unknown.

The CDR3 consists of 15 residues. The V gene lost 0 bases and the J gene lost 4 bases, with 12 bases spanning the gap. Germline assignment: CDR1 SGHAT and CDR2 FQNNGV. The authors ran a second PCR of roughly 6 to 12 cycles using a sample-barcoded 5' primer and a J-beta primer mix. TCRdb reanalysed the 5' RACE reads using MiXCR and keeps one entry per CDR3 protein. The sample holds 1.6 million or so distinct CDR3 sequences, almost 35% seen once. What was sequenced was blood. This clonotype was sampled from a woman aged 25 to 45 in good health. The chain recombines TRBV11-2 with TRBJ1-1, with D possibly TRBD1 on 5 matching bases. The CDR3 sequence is CASSLDQGPGTEAFF. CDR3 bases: TGTGCCAGCAGCTTAGATCAGGGACCTGGCACTGAAGCTTTCTTT.